Listed below are T cell receptor beta chains from one sample, sequenced in a study of shared clonotypes between healthy human individuals. The data were produced by immunoSEQ multiplex PCR, yet TCRdb's version contains in-frame clones alone and is incomplete. Here the sample spans roughly 1 million clones, roughly 80% being singletons. What was sequenced was memory CD4+ T cells sorted from blood. The origin of the receptors is a man between 18 and 29 years old in good health. Both conserved end residues are part of each CDR3. The D gene is left open where the match is weak. Rows give clone size only sometimes, using once, few, many, or a class for an expanded clone.

V	J	D	size	CDR3	DNA
TRBV7-9	TRBJ1-3	TRBD1	NA	CASSWGPTGRSTIYF	TGTGCCAGCAGCTGGGGCCCGACAGGGAGGAGCACCATATATTTT
TRBV30	TRBJ1-1	NA	many	CAWSVSGRTMNTEAFF	TGTGCCTGGAGTGTAAGTGGACGGACTATGAACACTGAAGCTTTCTTT
TRBV28	TRBJ2-3	NA	NA	CASSPVQGREDTQYF	TGTGCCAGCAGTCCCGTTCAGGGAAGAGAAGATACGCAGTATTTT
TRBV5-1	TRBJ1-2	NA	NA	CASSQSDYGYTF	TGCGCCAGCAGCCAGTCCGACTATGGCTACACCTTC
TRBV19	TRBJ2-5	NA	NA	CASSGGETQYF	TGTGCCAGTAGTGGGGGAGAGACCCAGTACTTC
TRBV29-1	TRBJ2-3	NA	NA	CSVEDRAGGTDTQYF	TGCAGCGTTGAAGATCGAGCGGGTGGCACAGATACGCAGTATTTT
TRBV19	TRBJ2-7	TRBD1	NA	CASSDNRGWTYEQYF	TGTGCCAGTAGCGACAACAGGGGTTGGACCTACGAGCAGTACTTC
TRBV5-1	TRBJ2-7	NA	NA	CASSLIDPGEQYF	TGCGCCAGCAGCCTCATAGACCCCGGCGAGCAGTACTTC
TRBV10-3	TRBJ1-2	TRBD1	NA	CAISGTGDSYGYTF	TGTGCCATCAGTGGAACAGGGGATAGCTATGGCTACACCTTC
TRBV5-1	TRBJ2-2	TRBD1	NA	CASQGQGANTGELFF	TGCGCCAGCCAGGGACAGGGGGCGAACACCGGGGAGCTGTTTTTT
TRBV19	TRBJ2-6	NA	NA	CASSMSGFGANVLTF	TGTGCCAGTAGTATGTCAGGGTTCGGGGCCAACGTCCTGACTTTC
TRBV28	TRBJ1-1	NA	NA	CASSWKKNTEAFF	TGTGCCAGCAGTTGGAAAAAGAACACTGAAGCTTTCTTT
TRBV28	TRBJ1-6	TRBD1	NA	CASSRQGLNSPLHF	TGTGCCAGCAGTCGACAGGGTTTAAATTCACCCCTCCACTTT
TRBV4-3	TRBJ2-1	TRBD2	NA	CASSQNLGVAGSYNEQFF	TGCGCCAGCAGCCAAAACCTGGGAGTAGCGGGAAGCTACAATGAGCAGTTCTTC
TRBV28	TRBJ2-5	NA	NA	CASSPADGAGLETQYF	TGTGCCAGCAGTCCCGCCGATGGCGCGGGGCTCGAGACCCAGTACTTC
TRBV18	TRBJ2-3	TRBD1	NA	CASLLQGSTDTQYF	TGTGCCAGCCTTCTACAGGGGAGCACAGATACGCAGTATTTT
TRBV2	TRBJ2-3	TRBD1	NA	CASSPGQGATDTQYF	TGTGCCAGCAGCCCGGGACAGGGGGCCACAGATACGCAGTATTTT
TRBV6-1	TRBJ2-1	NA	NA	CASSENEQFF	TGTGCCAGCTCTGAGAATGAGCAGTTCTTC
TRBV18	TRBJ2-1	NA	few	CASSPPGENEQFF	TGTGCCAGCTCACCTCCCGGGGAAAATGAGCAGTTCTTC
TRBV29-1	TRBJ1-2	NA	NA	CSHQLDSYGYTF	TGCAGCCACCAATTGGACAGCTATGGCTACACCTTC
TRBV5-4	TRBJ2-6	NA	NA	CASSLWRAAGANVLTF	TGTGCCAGCAGCTTGTGGAGGGCGGCTGGGGCCAACGTCCTGACTTTC
TRBV6-1	TRBJ1-5	NA	NA	CASSEARGAPQHF	TGTGCCAGCAGTGAAGCGCGGGGCGCCCCCCAGCATTTT
TRBV6-6	TRBJ1-2	NA	once	CASRGEGTSYGYTF	TGTGCCAGCCGAGGTGAGGGGACCAGCTATGGCTACACCTTC
TRBV7-9	TRBJ1-4	TRBD1	NA	CASRSTGGTNEKLFF	TGTGCCAGCAGATCCACAGGGGGAACTAATGAAAAACTGTTTTTT
TRBV7-9	TRBJ2-2	NA	NA	CASSLDGPNTGELFF	TGTGCCAGCAGCTTAGACGGACCGAACACCGGGGAGCTGTTTTTT
TRBV19	TRBJ2-7	NA	NA	CASSRLASSSYEQYF	TGTGCCAGTAGTCGCTTAGCGTCGAGCTCCTACGAGCAGTACTTC
TRBV25-1	TRBJ2-7	NA	NA	CASESSGSPDYEQYF	TGTGCCAGCGAATCCTCAGGGAGCCCTGACTACGAGCAGTACTTC
TRBV7-2	TRBJ1-5	NA	NA	CASSLAGRGIQPQHF	TGTGCCAGCAGCTTAGCAGGGAGGGGAATACAGCCCCAGCATTTT
TRBV2	TRBJ2-2	NA	once	CASSGDLGNTGELFF	TGTGCCAGCAGTGGGGACCTGGGTAACACCGGGGAGCTGTTTTTT
TRBV5-1	TRBJ2-7	NA	NA	CASSLEGSAYEQYF	TGCGCCAGCAGCTTGGAGGGATCCGCCTACGAGCAGTACTTC
TRBV6-1	TRBJ2-7	TRBD2	NA	CASSVDRGGFYEQYF	TGTGCCAGCAGCGTAGATCGGGGGGGGTTCTACGAGCAGTACTTC
TRBV28	TRBJ1-1	NA	NA	CASSLGVGEAFF	TGTGCCAGCAGTTTAGGCGTAGGGGAAGCTTTCTTT